Detailed here is one T cell receptor (beta chain). The data derive from a study of blood T cell repertoires in COVID-19. Study as a whole: Italy, Spain and the United States were the sources of the convalescent and acute COVID-19 samples. Nucleic acid was either cDNA or gDNA, and it came from T cells, B-cell-depleted T cells, or PBMCs.

Trimming left V 5 bases short and J 8 bases short, with 16 bases between. Germline assignment: CDR1 LNHDA and CDR2 SQIVND (reference sequence). This CDR3 is 15 amino acids long. Original handling: Scientists estimated how many nucleated cells there were by amplifying reference gene primers. TCRdb's copy holds only in-frame clones and misses some; the assay was immunoSEQ multiplex PCR. That table is the source of V, J and clone size, and D and trimming were worked out from the DNA. The sample yields around 200,000 clones, roughly 86% seen once. The rearrangement links TRBV19 to TRBJ2-6, with D tentatively TRBD2 (5 bases). Sequences were obtained from peripheral blood. This clonotype was sampled from a man aged 18 to 29 with active or convalescent COVID-19. CDR3 nucleotide sequence: TGTGCCAGTAGTGATGAGGGTAGAGGGACCAACGTCCTGACTTTC. This encodes CASSDEGRGTNVLTF.